This T cell receptor beta chain was identified in a study of shared clonotypes between healthy human individuals. Profiling relied on immunoSEQ multiplex PCR, and the TCRdb table lists in-frame clones only, not all of them. Of more than 2,000,000 clones listed, approximately 94% are singletons. The ends were cut back, 0 bases at V and 7 bases at J, with 8 bases in the middle. The germline V gene encodes CDR1 LGHNA and CDR2 YSLEER. The CDR3 sequence is 13 residues long. This sequence was found in a man aged 18 to 30 in good health. This rearrangement joins TRBV4-3 to TRBJ2-3, with a tentative D call TRBD2 (6 bases). The sequencing input was naive CD4+ T cells sorted from blood. Subset defined: CD45RA+ positively selected. Here the CDR3 DNA reads TGCGCCAGCAGCCAAGAGGGGGGAAATACGCAGTATTTT. Translating gives CASSQEGGNTQYF.